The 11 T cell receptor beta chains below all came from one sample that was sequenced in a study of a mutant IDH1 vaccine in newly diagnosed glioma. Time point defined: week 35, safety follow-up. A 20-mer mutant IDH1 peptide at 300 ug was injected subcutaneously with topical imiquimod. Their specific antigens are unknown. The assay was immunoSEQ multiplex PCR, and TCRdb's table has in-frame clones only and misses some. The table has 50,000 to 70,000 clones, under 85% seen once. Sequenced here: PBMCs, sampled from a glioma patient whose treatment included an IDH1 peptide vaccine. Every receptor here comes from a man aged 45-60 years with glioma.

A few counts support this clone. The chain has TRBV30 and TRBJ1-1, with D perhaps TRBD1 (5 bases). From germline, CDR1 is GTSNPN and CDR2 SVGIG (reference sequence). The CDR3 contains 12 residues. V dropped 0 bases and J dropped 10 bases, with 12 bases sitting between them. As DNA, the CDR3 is TGTGCCTGGAGTGTTCCAGTCGGGACAGCTTTCTTT. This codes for CAWSVPVGTAFF.

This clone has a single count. CDR3 sequence: CASSDWDRNQPQHF. The DNA of the CDR3 is TGTGCCAGCAGTGACTGGGACAGAAATCAGCCCCAGCATTTT. The rearrangement uses TRBV6-1 and TRBJ1-5, with 7 positions matching TRBD1. CDR1 and CDR2 (germline): MNHNS, SASEGT. The CDR3 consists of 14 residues. The V and J ends lost 3 bases and 4 bases, in that order; junction bases with no gene match: 3.

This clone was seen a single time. The CDR3 coding sequence is TGTGCCAGCAGCTTGGTGCGGGGGGTGGTCACCGGGGAGCTGTTTTTT. Translated, it gives CASSLVRGVVTGELFF. The rearrangement joins TRBV5-4 to TRBJ2-2; 8 nucleotides line up with TRBD2. The CDR3 loop spans 16 amino acids. After removal of 0 bases from V and 4 bases from J, the junction contained 5 bases not matched to a gene. Germline V lookup: CDR1 SGHNT, CDR2 YYREEE (reference sequence).

CDR3 residues: CAGTGFEQYF. CDR3 nucleotides: TGTGCCGGGACAGGGTTCGAGCAGTACTTC. V is TRBV21-1 and J is TRBJ2-7; TRBD1 is the table's D call, not checked against the DNA. TRBV21-1 is given as a pseudogene. The CDR3 runs 10 residues.

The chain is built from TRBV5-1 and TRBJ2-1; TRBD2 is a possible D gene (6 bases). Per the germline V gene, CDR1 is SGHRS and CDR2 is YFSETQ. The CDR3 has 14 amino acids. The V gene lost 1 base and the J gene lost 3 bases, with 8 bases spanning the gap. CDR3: CASSLWGDYNEQFF. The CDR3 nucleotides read TGCGCCAGCAGCTTGTGGGGGGACTACAATGAGCAGTTCTTC.

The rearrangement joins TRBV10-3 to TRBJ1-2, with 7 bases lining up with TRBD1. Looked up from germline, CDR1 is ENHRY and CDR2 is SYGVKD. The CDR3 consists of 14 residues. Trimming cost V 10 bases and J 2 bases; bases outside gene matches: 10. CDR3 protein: CATKDRAQNYGYTF. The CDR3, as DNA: TGTGCCACCAAAGACAGGGCTCAAAACTATGGCTACACCTTC.

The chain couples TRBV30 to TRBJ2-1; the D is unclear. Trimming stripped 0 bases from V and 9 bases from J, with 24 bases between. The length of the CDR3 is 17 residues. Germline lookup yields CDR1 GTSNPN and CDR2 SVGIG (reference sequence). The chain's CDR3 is CAWSVPRGREPISEQFF. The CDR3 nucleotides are TGTGCCTGGAGTGTACCCCGAGGTAGGGAACCCATTAGTGAGCAGTTCTTC.

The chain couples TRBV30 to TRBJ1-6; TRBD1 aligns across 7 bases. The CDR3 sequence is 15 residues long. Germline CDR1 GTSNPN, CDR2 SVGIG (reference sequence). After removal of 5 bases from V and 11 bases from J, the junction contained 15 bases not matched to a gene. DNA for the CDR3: TGTGCCTGGTCCGCGGCGGGGACAGTAGGTACACCCCTCCACTTT. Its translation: CAWSAAGTVGTPLHF.

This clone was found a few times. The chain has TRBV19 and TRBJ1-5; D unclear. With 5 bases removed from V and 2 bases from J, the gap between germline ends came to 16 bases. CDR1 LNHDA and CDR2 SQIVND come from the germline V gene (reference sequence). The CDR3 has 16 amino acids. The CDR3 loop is CASSPGLGMGNQPQHF. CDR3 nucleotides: TGTGCCAGTAGTCCCGGGTTAGGGATGGGCAATCAGCCCCAGCATTTT. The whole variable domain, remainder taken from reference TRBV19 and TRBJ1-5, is DGGITQSPKYLFRKEGQNVTLSCEQNLNHDAMYWYRQDPGQGLRLIYYSQIVNDFQKGDIAEGYSVSREKKESFPLTVTSAQKNPTAFYLCASSPGLGMGNQPQHFGDGTRLSIL.

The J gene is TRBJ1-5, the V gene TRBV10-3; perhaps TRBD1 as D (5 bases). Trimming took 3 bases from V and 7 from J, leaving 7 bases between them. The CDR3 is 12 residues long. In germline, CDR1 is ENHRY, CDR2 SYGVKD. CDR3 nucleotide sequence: TGTGCCATCAGTGAAGGGGACCAGCCCCAGCATTTT. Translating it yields CAISEGDQPQHF.

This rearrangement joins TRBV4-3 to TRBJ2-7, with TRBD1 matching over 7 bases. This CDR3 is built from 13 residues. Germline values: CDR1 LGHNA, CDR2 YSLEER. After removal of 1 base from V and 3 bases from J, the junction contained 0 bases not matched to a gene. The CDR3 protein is CASSQGTGYEQYF. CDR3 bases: TGCGCCAGCAGCCAAGGGACAGGCTACGAGCAGTACTTC.